The 25 T cell receptor beta chains below come from one sample, sequenced in a study of shared clonotypes between healthy human individuals. The table came from immunoSEQ multiplex PCR; TCRdb's copy has only in-frame clones and leaves some out. The repertoire holds around 980,000 clones, with approximately 80% as singletons. The sample taken for sequencing was memory CD4+ T cells from PBMCs. Regarding subset: CD45RA-negative fraction. The receptors were sampled from a young man in good health. Some clones in this sample may be carry-over from other donors' samples.

The chain couples TRBV28 to TRBJ2-7; D is uncertain. Germline V gene sequence: CDR1 MDHEN, CDR2 SYDVKM. The CDR3 covers 13 residues. Trimming stripped 4 bases from V and 2 bases from J, with 9 bases between. Written as DNA, the CDR3 is TGTGCCAGCAGTTATCCGGGCCCCTACGAGCAGTACTTC. Its protein product is CASSYPGPYEQYF.

A single count supports this clone. The chain employs TRBV14 and TRBJ2-1; 10 bases are a match to TRBD2. Germline V CDR1 and CDR2: SGHDN, FVKESK. CDR3 length: 20 residues. Trimming took 5 bases from V and 0 from J; bases not matched to a gene: 16. CDR3 loop: CASSSRTSGPREVSYNEQFF. The CDR3 DNA follows: TGTGCCAGCAGCTCCCGGACTAGCGGACCCAGGGAGGTCTCCTACAATGAGCAGTTCTTC.

The chain joins TRBV4-1 to TRBJ2-5; tentatively, D is TRBD2 (5 bases). The J call is in doubt because the DNA end fits TRBJ2-7 better. From germline, CDR1 is MGHRA and CDR2 YSYEKL. This CDR3 is 15 amino acids long. In DNA, the CDR3 is TGCGCCAGCAGCCGCGAGGGCTTTGGGTCCTACGAGCAGTACTTC. This encodes CASSREGFGSYEQYF.

This clone was observed once. The V call is TRBV7-3, the J call TRBJ2-3; 13 positions agree with TRBD2. CDR3 length: 20 residues. Germline CDR1 reads SGHTA; CDR2 reads FQGTGA. The V and J ends lost 6 bases and 0 bases, in that order; junction bases with no gene match: 15. The CDR3 reads CASSYRLAGGTFSSTDTQYF. DNA for the CDR3: TGTGCCAGCAGTTATAGACTAGCGGGAGGTACCTTCTCTAGCACAGATACGCAGTATTTT.

Comments on this clone: The sample holds other DNA sequences that translate to the same CDR3. The V call is TRBV5-1, the J call TRBJ2-6, with 7 bases lining up with TRBD1. J was trimmed by 4 bases and V by 4 bases; bases with no gene match: 5. Germline V CDR1 and CDR2: SGHRS, YFSETQ. CDR3 length: 15 amino acids. CDR3 in DNA: TGCGCCAGCAGCCCAGGGACAGCGGGGGCCAACGTCCTGACTTTC. Protein: CASSPGTAGANVLTF.

The V gene is TRBV18, the J gene TRBJ2-7; the D gene could be TRBD1 or TRBD2 (5 bases each). This CDR3 is built from 16 residues. CDR1 is KGHSH and CDR2 is LQKENI in the germline V gene. The V end lost 1 base, the J end lost 6 bases, and 19 bases lay between the germline ends. The CDR3 loop reads CASSPLHGAFLREQYF. The CDR3 nucleotides read TGTGCCAGCTCACCACTTCACGGGGCCTTTCTTCGCGAGCAGTACTTC.

This clone was recorded once. The rearrangement joins TRBV5-1 to TRBJ1-3; D possibly corresponds to TRBD1 (6 bases). There are 17 residues in the CDR3. Trimming shortened V by 5 bases and J by 2 bases, and 20 bases separated the two germline ends. Germline V gives CDR1 SGHRS, CDR2 YFSETQ. The CDR3 DNA sequence: TGCGCCAGCAGATCGGAGGGGGGCCTCCCCCCTGGAAACACCATATATTTT. This gives the protein CASRSEGGLPPGNTIYF.

This clone was seen a handful of times. This chain links TRBV5-6 with TRBJ2-7; 8 bases match TRBD2. Germline CDR1 reads SGHDT; CDR2 reads YYEEEE. The CDR3 sequence is 14 residues long. V lost 5 bases, J lost 5 bases, and 9 bases stayed unmatched. The CDR3 nucleotides are TGTGCCAGCAGGGACGCGGGACTAGGAGACGAGCAGTACTTC. Residues: CASRDAGLGDEQYF.

This CDR3 is CASSLGGAGYTF. As DNA, the CDR3 is TGTGCCAGCAGCTTAGGAGGGGCCGGCTACACCTTC. J is TRBJ1-2 and V is TRBV7-2, with D tentatively TRBD1 (5 bases). This CDR3 comprises 12 residues. V was pared by 1 base and J by 8 bases, with 8 bases between. In germline, CDR1 is SGHTA, CDR2 FQGNSA.

The genes are TRBV5-3 and TRBJ1-4, with D perhaps matching TRBD1 (6 bases). TRBV5-3 is an ORF, with its function uncertain. The CDR3 has 16 residues. The V and J ends lost 4 bases and 6 bases respectively, with 19 bases between them. The CDR3 sequence is CARSILTGKGDEKLFF. CDR3 sequence (DNA): TGTGCCAGAAGCATACTAACAGGTAAGGGGGATGAAAAACTGTTTTTT.

CDR3: CSVEGSSSANYGYTF. The CDR3 DNA is TGCAGCGTTGAAGGGTCATCCAGCGCTAACTATGGCTACACCTTC. The chain joins TRBV29-1 to TRBJ1-2; no firm D call. Germline V gives CDR1 SQVTM, CDR2 ANQGSEA. Trimming left V 1 base short and J 0 bases short, with 12 bases between. This CDR3 spans 15 amino acids. Combining the CDR3 with reference TRBV29-1 and TRBJ1-2 gives the whole variable domain SAVISQKPSRDICQRGTSLTIQCQVDSQVTMMFWYRQQPGQSLTLIATANQGSEATYESGFVIDKFPISRPNLTFSTLTVSNMSPEDSSIYLCSVEGSSSANYGYTFGSGTRLTVV.

DNA for the CDR3: TGTGCCAGCAGTGCGGTGGGCGGGGAGACCCAGTACTTC. Protein: CASSAVGGETQYF. This rearrangement joins TRBV2 to TRBJ2-5; TRBD2 might be the D (5 bases). Germline values: CDR1 SNHLY, CDR2 FYNNEI. This CDR3 has 13 amino acids. Trimming stripped 4 bases from V and 5 bases from J, with 11 bases between.

J is TRBJ2-3 and V is TRBV9, with D hard to call. The V end was cut by 4 bases, the J end by 7 bases, with 10 bases between. CDR1 and CDR2 (germline): SGDLS, YYNGEE. This CDR3 contains 12 residues. This CDR3 reads CASSSQGNTQYF. The DNA of the CDR3 is TGTGCCAGCAGCTCCCAAGGGAATACGCAGTATTTT.

V usage is TRBV7-2 and J usage is TRBJ2-5; D uncertain. The germline V gene encodes CDR1 SGHTA and CDR2 FQGNSA. The CDR3 has 15 residues. With 0 bases removed from V and 2 bases from J, the gap between germline ends came to 10 bases. CDR3 sequence reads: CASSLAYGVQETQYF. The CDR3 DNA sequence: TGTGCCAGCAGCTTAGCTTATGGGGTTCAAGAGACCCAGTACTTC.

This clone was detected only once. This chain connects TRBV2 to TRBJ1-2; a weak D match, TRBD1 (5 bases). Germline V gene data show CDR1 as SNHLY and CDR2 as FYNNEI. Trimming shortened V by 5 bases and J by 6 bases, and 16 bases separated the two germline ends. This CDR3 is built from 14 residues. The CDR3, as DNA: TGTGCCAGCAGTACATGGGCGGCAGGGAATGGCTACACCTTC. Its protein is CASSTWAAGNGYTF.

Remarks on this clone: Other DNA sequences from this sample encode an identical CDR3 as well. The V and J genes are TRBV5-1 and TRBJ2-1; D unresolved. This CDR3 is built from 13 residues. The V and J ends lost 0 bases and 4 bases respectively, with 5 bases between them. Germline loops: CDR1 SGHRS, CDR2 YFSETQ. CDR3: CASSLADYNEQFF. The CDR3 DNA follows: TGCGCCAGCAGCTTGGCCGATTACAATGAGCAGTTCTTC.

The V call is TRBV18, the J call TRBJ2-5, with a weak D call TRBD1 (6 bases). Trimming shortened V by 3 bases and J by 5 bases, and 13 bases separated the two germline ends. Germline values: CDR1 KGHSH, CDR2 LQKENI. This CDR3 is built from 14 residues. The CDR3 is CASSPQGSEETQYF. For the CDR3, the DNA is TGTGCCAGCTCACCTCAGGGGAGCGAGGAGACCCAGTACTTC.

The genes are TRBV7-2 and TRBJ1-3; D is unclear. The CDR3 loop spans 16 amino acids. Trimming took 3 bases from V and 0 from J, leaving 12 bases between them. The germline gives CDR1 SGHTA, CDR2 FQGNSA. In DNA form, the CDR3 reads TGTGCCAGCAGCTTCGGTGGAAGCATCTCTGGAAACACCATATATTTT. Its protein is CASSFGGSISGNTIYF.

As regards this clone: A much larger clone lies a single base off, so this may be a read error. The rearrangement uses TRBV27 and TRBJ2-6; D tentatively fits TRBD1 or TRBD2 (5 bases each). The CDR3 is 19 residues long. The germline gives CDR1 MNHEY, CDR2 SMNVEV (reference sequence). Here the CDR3 reads CASSFRGVGTVAGVNVLTF. The CDR3 DNA reads as TGTGCCAGCAGTTTTCGCGGCGTAGGGACCGTAGCTGGGGTCAACGTCCTGACTTTC.

In DNA form, the CDR3 reads TGTGCCAGCTTATCCTCTTCTACGCAGTATTTT. This translates into CASLSSSTQYF. The chain employs TRBV28 and TRBJ2-3; D unresolved. Germline assignment: CDR1 MDHEN and CDR2 SYDVKM. This CDR3 contains 11 residues. Trimming took off 8 bases at V and 8 bases at J, with 11 bases between the two ends.

With regard to this clone: Other DNA sequences from this sample encode an identical CDR3 as well. The chain combines TRBV28 with TRBJ2-7, with D possibly TRBD2 on 6 matching bases. Germline loops: CDR1 MDHEN, CDR2 SYDVKM. The CDR3 has 15 residues. The V gene lost 5 bases and the J gene lost 1 base, with 15 bases spanning the gap. DNA for the CDR3: TGTGCCAGCAGTGTAACCGGGACTGGTTCCTACGAGCAGTACTTC. It codes for CASSVTGTGSYEQYF.

In regard to this clone: This likely stems from a read error, as it lies one base from a far larger clone. CDR3 region: CASSEKETQYF. CDR3 nucleotides: TGTGCCAGCAGCGAAAAAGAGACCCAGTACTTC. This chain links TRBV9 with TRBJ2-5; D remains unclear. Between the trimmed V and J ends, which lost 3 bases and 3 bases, there was a span of 3 bases. This CDR3 has 11 residues. The germline CDR1 and CDR2 sequences are SGDLS and YYNGEE.

This chain connects TRBV5-1 to TRBJ1-1; D is ambiguous. The CDR3 is made up of 15 amino acids. Germline CDR1 and CDR2: SGHRS and YFSETQ. Trimming removed 3 bases from V and 6 bases from J, with 18 bases in between. The CDR3 reads CASSSPGVGGSEAFF. The CDR3 DNA reads as TGCGCCAGCAGCTCGCCCGGGGTGGGTGGATCTGAAGCTTTCTTT.

Details on this clone: A clone one base away is much larger, so this may be a read error. The genes are TRBV5-1 and TRBJ2-2; a possible D gene is TRBD2 (6 bases). The CDR3 runs to 15 residues. The germline V and J ends were trimmed by 4 bases and 0 bases, with 10 bases remaining between them. Germline V gene sequence: CDR1 SGHRS, CDR2 YFSETQ. The CDR3 protein is CASSRRDSNTGELFF. In DNA form, the CDR3 reads TGCGCCAGCAGCCGGCGGGATTCGAACACCGGGGAGCTGTTTTTT.

The gene calls are TRBV2 and TRBJ1-1; maybe TRBD1 (5 bases). Germline loops: CDR1 SNHLY, CDR2 FYNNEI. V was shortened by 2 bases and J by 7 bases, with 11 bases between the two germline ends. This CDR3 has 13 amino acids. CDR3: CASSEQGFGEAFF. The CDR3 DNA follows: TGTGCCAGCAGTGAACAGGGATTCGGTGAAGCTTTCTTT.